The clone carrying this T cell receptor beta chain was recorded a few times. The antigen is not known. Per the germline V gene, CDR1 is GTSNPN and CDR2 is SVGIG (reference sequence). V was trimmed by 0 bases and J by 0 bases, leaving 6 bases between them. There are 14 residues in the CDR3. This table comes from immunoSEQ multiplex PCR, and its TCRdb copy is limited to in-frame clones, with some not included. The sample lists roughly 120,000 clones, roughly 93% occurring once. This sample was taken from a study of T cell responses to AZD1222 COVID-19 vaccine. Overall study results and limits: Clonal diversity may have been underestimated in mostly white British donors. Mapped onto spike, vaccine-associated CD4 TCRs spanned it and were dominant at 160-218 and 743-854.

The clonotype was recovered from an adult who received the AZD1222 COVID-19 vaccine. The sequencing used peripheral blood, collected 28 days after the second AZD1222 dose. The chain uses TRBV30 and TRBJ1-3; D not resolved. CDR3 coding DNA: TGTGCCTGGAGTGTGGGAGTCTCTGGAAACACCATATATTTT. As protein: CAWSVGVSGNTIYF. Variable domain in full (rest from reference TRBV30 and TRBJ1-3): SQTIHQWPATLVQPVGSPLSLECTVEGTSNPNLYWYRQAAGRGLQLLFYSVGIGQISSEVPQNLSASRPQDRQFILSSKKLLLSDSGFYLCAWSVGVSGNTIYFGEGSWLTVV.